These 22 T cell receptor beta chains came from one sample sequenced in a study of T cell clusters in autoimmune cytopenias. TRB was amplified by touch-down multiplex PCR, primer pools A and B combined. TCRdb reprocessed the multiplex PCR reads and keeps a single row for each CDR3 protein, giving no DNA. Its table records roughly 1,800 distinct CDR3 sequences. TRB amplification used roughly 250 ng of peripheral blood genomic DNA. These data were also reused for a study on T cell repertoires in aging, cancer and after chemotherapy.

The sequenced sample was peripheral blood. The source is a human donor with chronic lymphocytic leukemia.

The rearrangement links TRBV18 to TRBJ1-5; checking the TCRdb D call of TRBD1 is not possible without DNA. The CDR3 is 16 residues long. Germline assignment: CDR1 KGHSH and CDR2 LQKENI. This chain's CDR3 is CASSQGRIGSNQPQHF. Variable domain in full (rest from reference TRBV18 and TRBJ1-5): NAGVMQNPRHLVRRRGQEARLRCSPMKGHSHVYWYRQLPEEGLKFMVYLQKENIIDESGMPKERFSAEFPKEGPSILRIQQVVRGDSAAYFCASSQGRIGSNQPQHFGDGTRLSIL.

This clonotype shows up as medium-sized (0.01 to 0.1%) by frequency. The chain employs TRBV5-4 and TRBJ2-3; TCRdb returns TRBD2, unconfirmable since there is no DNA. The CDR3 totals 16 residues. Germline-derived CDR1 and CDR2 are SGHNT and YYREEE (reference sequence). The CDR3 is CASSLGSSGGADTQYF.

Its frequency marks this clonotype as medium-sized. The V and J genes are TRBV6-2 or TRBV6-3 and TRBJ1-5; TCRdb picks TRBD1, but there is no DNA to check that call. This CDR3 comprises 14 residues. Germline V gives CDR1 MNHEY, CDR2 SVGEGT. The chain's CDR3 is CASRHGTGALPQHF.

This chain connects TRBV20-1 to TRBJ2-3; as DNA is missing, the TRBD1 call by TCRdb cannot be tested. The CDR3 contains 17 residues. From germline, CDR1 is DFQATT and CDR2 SNEGSKA (reference sequence). CDR3 amino acids: CSARDAQGSGGWDTQYF.

This clonotype counts as large by frequency. The V call is TRBV29-1, the J call TRBJ2-1; TCRdb indicates TRBD1, and absent DNA this call remains unverified. Germline V CDR1 and CDR2: SQVTM, ANQGSEA. The CDR3 consists of 16 residues. The CDR3 protein is CSVVGLGGGPNNEQFF.

Frequency places this clonotype as medium-sized. V is TRBV6-6 and J is TRBJ2-3; TCRdb names TRBD1, which stays unverified in the absence of DNA. Per germline, CDR1 MNHNY and CDR2 SVGAGI (reference sequence). This CDR3 has 15 amino acids. The CDR3 sequence is CASSYGTGHTDTQYF.

By frequency, this clonotype is medium-sized (0.01 to 0.1%). The chain has TRBV19 and TRBJ2-2; TCRdb names TRBD1, which stays unverified in the absence of DNA. Germline V CDR1 and CDR2: LNHDA, SQIVND (reference sequence). The CDR3 is made up of 14 amino acids. The CDR3 sequence: CASKDRANTGELFF.

In terms of frequency, this clonotype is medium-sized. This sequence joins TRBV6-6 and TRBJ2-2; the TCRdb D gene call, TRBD1, has no DNA to confirm it. Germline V gene data show CDR1 as MNHNY and CDR2 as SVGAGI (reference sequence). CDR3 size: 16 residues. CDR3 loop: CASSYSNGGSAGELFF.

This clonotype is identified as large from frequency. The genes are TRBV19 and TRBJ1-5; TCRdb lists TRBD1, though no DNA is available to test this call. The V gene's germline CDR1 is LNHDA and CDR2 SQIVND (reference sequence). The CDR3 runs 15 residues. The CDR3 protein is CATHWGGLSNQPQHF.

J is TRBJ2-4 and V is TRBV7-2; TCRdb indicates TRBD1, and absent DNA this call remains unverified. Germline V CDR1 and CDR2: SGHTA, FQGNSA. The CDR3 is made up of 16 amino acids. The CDR3 is CASSLGPGQGGNIQYF. Looking up the rest from reference TRBV7-2 and TRBJ2-4 gives the full variable domain: GAGVSQSPSNKVTEKGKDVELRCDPISGHTALYWYRQSLGQGLEFLIYFQGNSAPDKSGLPSDRFSAERTGGSVSTLTIQRTQQEDSAVYLCASSLGPGQGGNIQYFGAGTRLSVL.

This clonotype ranks as large in terms of frequency. This chain's CDR3 is CASSAAGTDTQYF. V gene TRBV6-6 combines with J gene TRBJ2-3; the D call from TCRdb, TRBD2, cannot be confirmed without DNA. The CDR3 extends over 13 amino acids. Germline-derived CDR1 and CDR2 are MNHNY and SVGAGI (reference sequence).

This clonotype ranks as medium-sized in terms of frequency. The gene calls are TRBV21-1 and TRBJ1-5; TCRdb outputs TRBD1, but without DNA this stays unchecked. TRBV21-1 is a listed pseudogene. This CDR3 spans 14 amino acids. The CDR3 is CASSKRQGNQPQHF.

This clonotype is identified as medium-sized from frequency. The J gene is TRBJ2-3, the V gene TRBV6-2 or TRBV6-3; TCRdb outputs TRBD2, but without DNA this stays unchecked. There are 15 residues in the CDR3. CDR1 and CDR2 from the germline V gene are MNHEY and SVGEGT. This CDR3 is CASSLLASLGDTQYF.

By frequency, this clonotype registers medium-sized. The chain is built from TRBV5-4 and TRBJ2-7. The germline CDR1 and CDR2 sequences are SGHNT and YYREEE (reference sequence). This CDR3 spans 13 amino acids. Here the CDR3 reads CASSFDTSYEQYF.

This clonotype shows up as medium-sized by frequency. The J gene is TRBJ2-7, the V gene TRBV30; the D call from TCRdb, TRBD1, cannot be confirmed without DNA. The CDR3 extends over 13 amino acids. Germline assignment: CDR1 GTSNPN and CDR2 SVGIG (reference sequence). The CDR3 sequence is CAWSRGQPYEQYF.

Frequency places this clonotype as medium-sized (0.01 to 0.1%). CDR3 sequence reads: CASSAPGAGGDQPQHF. V usage is TRBV7-9 and J usage is TRBJ1-5; lacking DNA, the TRBD1 call made by TCRdb goes unchecked. The CDR3 loop spans 16 amino acids. The germline CDR1 and CDR2 sequences are SEHNR and FQNEAQ (reference sequence).

By frequency, this clonotype is medium-sized. This chain uses TRBV12-3 or TRBV12-4 with TRBJ2-2. The CDR3 is 14 amino acids. The CDR3 loop reads CASSKGGYTGELFF.

This clonotype shows up as medium-sized by frequency. The chain joins TRBV7-6 to TRBJ1-2; TCRdb's D call of TRBD1 is untestable without DNA. Germline V CDR1 and CDR2: SGHVS, FNYEAQ. CDR3 length: 14 residues. CDR3 residues: CASSTGREDYGYTF.

The genes are TRBV20-1 and TRBJ1-4; with no DNA, the TCRdb D assignment of TRBD1 cannot be verified. Germline loops: CDR1 DFQATT, CDR2 SNEGSKA (reference sequence). The CDR3 has 17 amino acids. This CDR3 reads CSASVNWGIQDFGKLFF.

This clonotype is classed as medium-sized by frequency. The rearrangement uses TRBV18 and TRBJ1-2. Germline lookup yields CDR1 KGHSH and CDR2 LQKENI. The CDR3 loop spans 13 amino acids. Here the CDR3 reads CASSPLETQGYTF.

The genes are TRBV7-9 and TRBJ1-1. This CDR3 is built from 12 residues. Germline V gives CDR1 SEHNR, CDR2 FQNEAQ (reference sequence). The CDR3: CASSLLNTEAFF.

Measured by frequency, this clonotype is large (0.1 to 1%). The CDR3 spells CASSLGLAGVIEETQYF. The chain recombines TRBV6-5 with TRBJ2-5; no DNA is available, so the TRBD2 call from TCRdb remains unchecked. The CDR3 has 17 residues. Germline V lookup: CDR1 MNHEY, CDR2 SVGAGI.